These 16 T cell receptor beta chains originate from one sample sequenced in a study of Tregs in tolerant kidney transplant recipients. Sequencing used immunoSEQ multiplex PCR; TCRdb keeps in-frame clones, though not all of them. This table holds about 81,000 clones, 75% to 95% found once. The nonmyeloablative bone marrow transplants came from related graft donors, with transient mixed chimerism. The material was CD4+ T cells from blood (PBMCs), obtained 24 months after the transplant. These receptors originate from a human patient who received a combined kidney and bone marrow transplant. Some T cells could come from the graft donor.

V and J are TRBV4-2 and TRBJ2-3; 11 positions match TRBD2. The junction had 6 bases not matched to a gene; V was cut back by 0 bases and J by 1 base. The germline gives CDR1 LGHNA, CDR2 YNFKEQ. This CDR3 comprises 18 residues. The CDR3 bases are TGTGCCAGCAGCCAAGATCGGGGGGGACTAGCGGGCACAGATACGCAGTATTTT. Residues: CASSQDRGGLAGTDTQYF.

The V call is TRBV6-6, the J call TRBJ2-7; 9 bases line up with TRBD1. With V trimmed by 6 bases and J by 6 bases, 6 bases remained unmatched. The CDR3 is 13 amino acids. CDR1 is MNHNY and CDR2 is SVGAGI in the germline V gene (reference sequence). In nucleotides, the CDR3 is TGTGCCAGCAGCCGGGACAGGGCCAGCGAGCAGTACTTC. Its protein product is CASSRDRASEQYF.

Only a few counts were recorded for this clone. This rearrangement joins TRBV6-9 to TRBJ2-6; no definite D call. The CDR3 runs to 11 residues. The germline V gene encodes CDR1 MNHGY and CDR2 SVAAGI. CDR3 in amino acids: CDHSGANVLTF. CDR3 in DNA: TGTGATCACTCTGGGGCCAACGTCCTGACTTTC.

The chain recombines TRBV7-2 with TRBJ2-1, with a tentative D call TRBD1 (6 bases). Trimming cost V 10 bases and J 3 bases, with 22 bases left between them. The CDR3 totals 16 residues. Germline V gene sequence: CDR1 SGHTA, CDR2 FQGNSA. CDR3 in amino acids: CAIIPQAGVNYNEQFF. As DNA, the CDR3 is TGTGCCATAATACCCCAGGCAGGGGTCAACTACAATGAGCAGTTCTTC.

The chain uses TRBV30 and TRBJ1-5; 7 nucleotides line up with TRBD1. The germline gives CDR1 GTSNPN, CDR2 SVGIG (reference sequence). The CDR3 consists of 17 residues. V trimming: 4 bases; J trimming: 0 bases; junction bases outside the gene matches: 12. CDR3 coding DNA: TGTGCCTGGATTTGCGACAGGGCCCCTTATAGCAATCAGCCCCAGCATTTT. It translates to CAWICDRAPYSNQPQHF.

The chain is built from TRBV7-2 and TRBJ2-7, with 9 bases identical to TRBD1. Germline CDR1 and CDR2: SGHTA and FQGNSA. The CDR3 covers 13 residues. J gave up 11 bases and V 1 base, and 6 bases lay outside the gene matches. CDR3 loop: CASSLGDRVSEYF. In DNA, the CDR3 is TGTGCCAGCAGCTTAGGGGACAGGGTTTCGGAGTACTTC. Full variable domain (rest looked up from reference TRBV7-2 and TRBJ2-7): GAGVSQSPSNKVTEKGKDVELRCDPISGHTALYWYRQSLGQGLEFLIYFQGNSAPDKSGLPSDRFSAERTGGSVSTLTIQRTQQEDSAVYLCASSLGDRVSEYFGPGTRLTVT.

This rearrangement joins TRBV25-1 to TRBJ1-4, with D uncertain. Germline-derived CDR1 and CDR2 are MGHDK and SYGVNS. Trimming stripped 3 bases from V and 4 bases from J, with 12 bases between. This CDR3 has 15 residues. The CDR3 DNA reads TGTGCCAGCAGTGATCCGAGAGAGTTTAATGAAAAACTGTTTTTT. This encodes CASSDPREFNEKLFF.

The chain links TRBV6-5 to TRBJ1-2; 8 nucleotides line up with TRBD1. Germline CDR1 is MNHEY and CDR2 is SVGAGI. Losses at the gene ends were 6 bases for V and 1 base for J; bases not matched to a gene: 7. This CDR3 contains 15 residues. CDR3 coding DNA: TGTGCCAGCAGGGACGGGACAGGCGGTAACTATGGCTACACCTTC. This codes for CASRDGTGGNYGYTF.

The rearrangement uses TRBV5-1 and TRBJ2-5; D may be TRBD2 (6 bases). Gene TRBJ2-7 matches the end of the DNA better, so the J call may be wrong. The CDR3 covers 13 residues. From germline, CDR1 is SGHRS and CDR2 YFSETQ. The CDR3 loop is CASTKLGGAEQYF. In DNA, the CDR3 is TGCGCCAGCACCAAGCTCGGCGGGGCCGAGCAGTACTTC.

The chain links TRBV10-2 to TRBJ1-5; the D gene is possibly TRBD1 (6 bases). The CDR3 runs 15 residues. CDR1 and CDR2 from the germline V gene are WSHSY and SAAADI. V lost 0 bases and J 4 bases, leaving 10 bases between the germline ends. The CDR3 sequence is CASSESRGRNQPQHF. CDR3 coding DNA: TGCGCCAGCAGTGAGTCCAGGGGCAGGAATCAGCCCCAGCATTTT.

The chain couples TRBV28 to TRBJ2-7, with D maybe TRBD1 (5 bases). The ends were cut back, 3 bases at V and 5 bases at J, with 11 bases in the middle. The CDR3 extends over 13 amino acids. Germline CDR1 and CDR2: MDHEN and SYDVKM. This chain's CDR3 is CASSLNRPHEQYF. Here the CDR3 DNA reads TGTGCCAGCAGTTTGAACAGGCCCCACGAGCAGTACTTC.

CDR3 DNA: TGTGCCAGCAGTGCGTGGCCGAGGACTAGCGGGGGGAGAAAAGATACGCAGTATTTT. It yields the protein CASSAWPRTSGGRKDTQYF. V and J are TRBV6-1 and TRBJ2-3, with 14 bases lining up with TRBD2. The CDR3 extends over 19 amino acids. Losses at the gene ends were 4 bases for V and 5 bases for J; bases not matched to a gene: 14. Germline V gene data show CDR1 as MNHNS and CDR2 as SASEGT.

The chain combines TRBV11-2 with TRBJ2-5; D may be TRBD2 (5 bases). V lost 5 bases and J lost 10, with 14 bases in between. Germline loops: CDR1 SGHAT, CDR2 FQNNGV. The CDR3 extends over 12 amino acids. CDR3 residues: CASSERGPYQYF. The CDR3 DNA is TGTGCCAGCAGCGAACGAGGGCCCTACCAGTACTTC.

The chain couples TRBV7-6 to TRBJ2-7; D unclear. CDR3 size: 18 residues. The germline V gene has CDR1 SGHVS and CDR2 FNYEAQ. V was trimmed by 0 bases and J by 0 bases, leaving 18 bases between them. The CDR3 DNA reads as TGTGCCAGCAGCTTAGCCGTCCAGACGACTTTCAGCTCCTACGAGCAGTACTTC. The encoded protein is CASSLAVQTTFSSYEQYF.

The chain carries TRBV11-3 and TRBJ1-5; 8 bases line up with TRBD1. The CDR3 sequence is 19 residues long. In germline, CDR1 is SGHNT, CDR2 YENEEA. J lost 2 bases, V lost 0 bases, and 12 bases had no gene match. The CDR3 DNA sequence: TGTGCCAGCAGCTTAGATCAAGCGTGGACAGGGTTTCGCAATCAGCCCCAGCATTTT. Protein sequence: CASSLDQAWTGFRNQPQHF.

The chain has TRBV4-2 and TRBJ1-2; perhaps TRBD1 as D (6 bases). Trimming removed 1 base from V and 1 base from J, with 13 bases in between. The CDR3 spans 16 residues. Per the germline V gene, CDR1 is LGHNA and CDR2 is YNFKEQ. CDR3 bases: TGTGCCAGCAGCCAAGTAGGGGACATGGATAACTATGGCTACACCTTC. Its translation: CASSQVGDMDNYGYTF.